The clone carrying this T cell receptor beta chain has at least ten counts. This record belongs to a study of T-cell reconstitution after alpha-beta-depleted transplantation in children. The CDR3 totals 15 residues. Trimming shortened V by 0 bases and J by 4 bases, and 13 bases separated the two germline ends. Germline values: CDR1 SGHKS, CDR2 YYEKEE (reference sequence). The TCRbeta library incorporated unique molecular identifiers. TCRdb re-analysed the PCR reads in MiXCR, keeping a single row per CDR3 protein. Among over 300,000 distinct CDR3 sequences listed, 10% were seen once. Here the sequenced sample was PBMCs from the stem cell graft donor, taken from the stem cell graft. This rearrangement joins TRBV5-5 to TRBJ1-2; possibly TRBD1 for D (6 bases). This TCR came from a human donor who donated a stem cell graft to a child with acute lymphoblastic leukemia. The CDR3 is CASSLAPGGGYGYTF. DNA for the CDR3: TGTGCCAGCAGCTTGGCCCCCGGGGGCGGCTATGGCTACACCTTC.